These 20 T cell receptor beta chains came from one sample sequenced in a study of T cell repertoires in cytomegalovirus infection. Their antigens are not known. One entry per CDR3 protein, called by TCRdb with MiXCR from the reads. The repertoire has 700,000 to 850,000 distinct CDR3 sequences, around a third of them found once; the top ten carry roughly an eighth. Sequences were derived from cultured CD8+ T cells from PBMCs, sampled from culture after CMV antigen stimulation. Source of these receptors: a human donor in good health (CMV status not recorded). Some clones in this sample may be carry-over from other donors' samples.

CDR3 DNA: TGTGCCACCAGCTACTCGGGCACTGAAGCTTTCTTT. This translates into CATSYSGTEAFF. This rearrangement joins TRBV15 to TRBJ1-1, with D uncertain. There are 12 residues in the CDR3. CDR1 LNHNV and CDR2 YYDKDF come from the germline V gene (reference sequence). The germline V and J ends were trimmed by 5 bases and 4 bases, with 8 bases remaining between them. Variable domain in full (rest from reference TRBV15 and TRBJ1-1): DAMVIQNPRYQVTQFGKPVTLSCSQTLNHNVMYWYQQKSSQAPKLLFHYYDKDFNNEADTPDNFQSRRPNTSFCFLDIRSPGLGDTAMYLCATSYSGTEAFFGQGTRLTVV.

By share, this clonotype counts as medium-sized. CDR3 sequence: CASSLVVSLPTDTQYF. The CDR3 coding sequence is TGTGCCAGCAGCTTAGTGGTCTCCCTCCCCACAGATACGCAGTATTTT. The chain has TRBV7-9 and TRBJ2-3; D remains unclear. The V end was cut by 1 base, the J end by 2 bases, with 13 bases between. CDR1 and CDR2 from the germline V gene are SEHNR and FQNEAQ (reference sequence). The CDR3 is 16 residues long. The full variable domain, completed using reference TRBV7-9 and TRBJ2-3, is DTGVSQNPRHKITKRGQNVTFRCDPISEHNRLYWYRQTLGQGPEFLTYFQNEAQLEKSRLLSDRFSAERPKGSFSTLEIQRTEQGDSAMYLCASSLVVSLPTDTQYFGPGTRLTVL.

The genes are TRBV2 and TRBJ1-1; 9 positions match TRBD1. In germline, CDR1 is SNHLY, CDR2 FYNNEI. The V segment lost 8 bases and the J segment 4 bases; nucleotides outside the gene matches: 5. CDR3 length equals 13 residues. CDR3 sequence (DNA): TGTGCCAGCCGGGACAGGGTCCCCACTGAAGCTTTCTTT. This translates into CASRDRVPTEAFF.

The chain uses TRBV6-1 and TRBJ1-2, with TRBD1 as a possible D gene (6 bases). In germline, CDR1 is MNHNS, CDR2 SASEGT. Trimming left V 11 bases short and J 5 bases short, with 18 bases between. CDR3 size: 13 residues. The CDR3 sequence: CASQGTGQYGYTF. DNA of the CDR3: TGTGCCTCCCAGGGGACGGGTCAGTATGGCTACACCTTC.

This clonotype was observed a handful of times. The chain joins TRBV10-3 to TRBJ2-1, with D tentatively TRBD1 (6 bases). Germline CDR1 reads ENHRY; CDR2 reads SYGVKD. Deletions cut 4 bases from V and 0 bases from J, with 22 bases between. This CDR3 contains 19 residues. The CDR3 DNA follows: TGTGCCATCAGTGGGGGTTCGGGACACCTAACGAGCTCCTACAATGAGCAGTTCTTC. It is translated as CAISGGSGHLTSSYNEQFF.

The rearrangement uses TRBV6-1 and TRBJ2-7, with a possible D match to TRBD1 (6 bases). This CDR3 is 14 amino acids long. Germline-derived CDR1 and CDR2 are MNHNS and SASEGT. Trimming left V 2 bases short and J 1 base short, with 9 bases between. CDR3 in amino acids: CASSELRGSYEQYF. CDR3 coding DNA: TGTGCCAGCAGTGAATTAAGGGGGTCCTACGAGCAGTACTTC.

A few counts support this clonotype. The chain is built from TRBV5-1 and TRBJ2-4, with D possibly TRBD1 on 5 matching bases. The V end was cut by 3 bases, the J end by 0 bases, with 13 bases between. Germline values: CDR1 SGHRS, CDR2 YFSETQ. The CDR3 spans 16 residues. CDR3 in DNA: TGCGCCAGCAGCTCCAACTCACAGGTAGCCAAAAACATTCAGTACTTC. Its protein is CASSSNSQVAKNIQYF.

This clonotype has just a few counts. The rearrangement links TRBV10-2 to TRBJ2-7, with TRBD1 as a possible D gene (5 bases). The CDR3 is made up of 16 amino acids. The V gene's germline CDR1 is WSHSY and CDR2 SAAADI. The V end lost 2 bases, the J end lost 3 bases, and 17 bases lay between the germline ends. DNA of the CDR3: TGCGCCAGCAGTGAGCCCTGGACATCCTCCTACTACGAGCAGTACTTC. Its translation: CASSEPWTSSYYEQYF.

This clonotype was detected only a few times. This chain links TRBV4-1 with TRBJ2-2, with a weak D call TRBD1 (5 bases). V lost 0 bases and J 6 bases, leaving 8 bases between the germline ends. This CDR3 is 14 amino acids long. Germline values: CDR1 MGHRA, CDR2 YSYEKL. The CDR3 region has the DNA TGCGCCAGCAGCCAAGACCCAGGGTCCGGGGAGCTGTTTTTT. It specifies CASSQDPGSGELFF.

This clonotype is a singleton in its sample. Just one base apart from a much larger clone, this may be a read error. The chain links TRBV11-2 to TRBJ2-1; 9 bases line up with TRBD1. Germline CDR1 and CDR2: SGHAT and FQNNGV. The CDR3 contains 14 residues. This CDR3 reads CASSSGTGYNVQFF. The DNA of the CDR3 is TGTGCCAGCAGCTCCGGGACAGGGTACAATGTGCAGTTCTTC.

There are many counts of this clonotype. The chain employs TRBV7-2 and TRBJ1-2; D is unclear. This CDR3 spans 14 amino acids. V was cut by 5 bases and J by 1 base, with 11 bases left in between. From germline, CDR1 is SGHTA and CDR2 FQGNSA. The DNA for the CDR3 is TGTGCCAGCAGCCCCGGTCGGCTTAACTATGGCTACACCTTC. Its translation: CASSPGRLNYGYTF.

The J gene is TRBJ1-2, the V gene TRBV5-1; D is ambiguous. V was pared by 2 bases and J by 2 bases, with 16 bases between. Germline V gene data show CDR1 as SGHRS and CDR2 as YFSETQ. The CDR3 is made up of 16 amino acids. CDR3 nucleotide sequence: TGCGCCAGCAGCTTATCGGGCTCGGGGTTCAACTATGGCTACACCTTC. This sequence encodes CASSLSGSGFNYGYTF.

This clonotype has only a few counts. This sequence joins TRBV9 and TRBJ2-1; TRBD2 aligns across 9 bases. Looked up from germline, CDR1 is SGDLS and CDR2 is YYNGEE. CDR3 length: 14 amino acids. V lost 3 bases to trimming and J lost 4 bases; unmatched junction nucleotides: 2. The CDR3 DNA is TGTGCCAGCAGCGGCGGGGGGGGTTACAATGAGCAGTTCTTC. Translation gives CASSGGGGYNEQFF.

This clonotype was recorded a few times. This chain joins TRBV13 and TRBJ1-2; the D gene is possibly TRBD1 (6 bases). The CDR3 runs to 14 residues. The germline V and J ends were trimmed by 5 bases and 5 bases, with 15 bases remaining between them. The germline V gene has CDR1 PRHDT and CDR2 FYEKMQ (reference sequence). CDR3 in DNA: TGTGCCAGCAGCCCCAGGGGAGGGCGTTATGGCTACACCTTC. Translation: CASSPRGGRYGYTF.

This chain connects TRBV4-2 to TRBJ2-5; possible D gene TRBD2, 6 bases. The V end was cut by 0 bases, the J end by 2 bases, with 10 bases between. The germline gives CDR1 LGHNA, CDR2 YNFKEQ. CDR3 length equals 15 residues. The CDR3 DNA sequence: TGTGCCAGCAGCCAAGATGGGGCGGGGCAAGAGACCCAGTACTTC. Translating gives CASSQDGAGQETQYF.

This clonotype occurred a few times. V and J are TRBV20-1 and TRBJ1-2; D may be TRBD1 (6 bases). V was cut by 5 bases and J by 2 bases, with 15 bases left in between. Looked up from germline, CDR1 is DFQATT and CDR2 is SNEGSKA (reference sequence). CDR3 length: 14 residues. As DNA, the CDR3 is TGCAGTGCTCCCGGGACACAATTAAACTATGGCTACACCTTC. It yields the protein CSAPGTQLNYGYTF.

CDR3 in amino acids: CASSLGQLTGELFF. In DNA, the CDR3 is TGTGCCAGCAGCTTGGGACAGCTTACCGGGGAGCTGTTTTTT. The chain joins TRBV7-8 to TRBJ2-2, with TRBD1 identical over 7 bases. V shed 3 bases and J 5 bases; nucleotides not matched to a gene: 3. The CDR3 loop spans 14 amino acids. The germline gives CDR1 SGHVS, CDR2 FQNEAQ.

As to this clonotype: At one of its ends the junction is not consistent with the germline gene, which may arise from a read error. The V call is TRBV7-7, the J call TRBJ2-1; D is possibly TRBD1 (6 bases). The CDR3 runs 18 residues. Germline V gene lookup returns CDR1 SSHAT and CDR2 FNYEAQ (reference sequence). CDR3 sequence reads: CASSLGGLGSSSYNEQFF. CDR3 nucleotide sequence: TGTGCTAGCAGCTTAGGGGGTTTAGGATCGAGCTCCTACAATGAGCAGTTCTTC.

This chain uses TRBV7-9 with TRBJ2-2; D is possibly TRBD1 or TRBD2 (7 bases each). The CDR3 loop spans 17 amino acids. Trimming took off 7 bases at V and 0 bases at J, with 18 bases between the two ends. CDR1 is SEHNR and CDR2 is FQNEAQ in the germline V gene (reference sequence). The CDR3 DNA follows: TGTGCCAGCATCCTGCAGGGGGGGGACGCGAACACCGGGGAGCTGTTTTTT. Its protein is CASILQGGDANTGELFF.

This clonotype appeared many times. The rearrangement uses TRBV7-9 and TRBJ2-2; TRBD1 aligns across 7 bases. The CDR3 is 14 amino acids. V shed 7 bases and J 4 bases; nucleotides not matched to a gene: 6. CDR1 SEHNR and CDR2 FQNEAQ come from the germline V gene (reference sequence). CDR3 in amino acids: CASKATGTTGELFF. The CDR3 DNA sequence: TGTGCCAGCAAAGCGACAGGGACCACCGGGGAGCTGTTTTTT.